This TCR beta chain was captured by sequencing in a study of identical twins. The V gene lost 6 bases and the J gene lost 1 base, with 16 bases spanning the gap. This CDR3 spans 15 amino acids. The germline V gene has CDR1 SGHTA and CDR2 FQGNSA. TCRdb called the 5' RACE reads again in MiXCR, with one record for every CDR3 protein. The data hold 200,000 to 250,000 distinct CDR3 sequences, with 8% to 11% observed a single time. This clonotype showed up many times. Its antigen is currently unknown. General observations from the study: Out-of-frame alpha sequences common to twins were enriched for low generation probability.

V and J are TRBV7-2 and TRBJ2-7; D unclear. The sequence derives from a man in his fifties or sixties in good health. The specimen was memory T cells sorted from blood. The CDR3 region has the DNA TGTGCCAGCAGAGTCGGGCCCCAGGAGTCCTACGAGCAGTACTTC. It is translated as CASRVGPQESYEQYF. Combining the CDR3 with reference TRBV7-2 and TRBJ2-7 gives the whole variable domain GAGVSQSPSNKVTEKGKDVELRCDPISGHTALYWYRQSLGQGLEFLIYFQGNSAPDKSGLPSDRFSAERTGGSVSTLTIQRTQQEDSAVYLCASRVGPQESYEQYFGPGTRLTVT.